The 17 T cell receptor beta chains reported below all come from one sample, sequenced in a study of OX40 agonist ivuxolimab in advanced cancers. Sequenced by immunoSEQ multiplex PCR; TCRdb stores in-frame clones only, minus some. Here the sample spans roughly 50,000 clones, more than 70% being singletons. This specimen was CD4+ or CD8+ T cells sorted from blood, taken in a trial of the OX40 agonist ivuxolimab. The source of these receptors is an adult with an advanced solid tumor such as melanoma, head and neck, liver or kidney cancer.

The chain recombines TRBV18 with TRBJ2-2; 8 positions match TRBD1. The CDR3 totals 16 residues. Germline loops: CDR1 KGHSH, CDR2 LQKENI. The V gene end was trimmed by 2 bases and the J gene end by 5 bases; junction bases not matched to a gene: 7. CDR3 sequence reads: CASSPTGGIGTGELFF. CDR3 DNA sequence: TGTGCCAGCTCACCAACAGGGGGAATTGGGACCGGGGAGCTGTTTTTT.

The rearrangement links TRBV18 to TRBJ2-7; 9 nucleotides match TRBD1. The germline gives CDR1 KGHSH, CDR2 LQKENI. The CDR3 is 17 residues long. Trimming removed 3 bases from V and 0 bases from J; junction bases left unmatched: 9. CDR3 amino acids: CASSPVKGTGSSYEQYF. The DNA for the CDR3 is TGTGCCAGCTCACCCGTCAAGGGGACAGGGAGCTCCTACGAGCAGTACTTC.

J is TRBJ1-2 and V is TRBV18; D might be TRBD1 (6 bases). The germline V and J ends were trimmed by 3 bases and 8 bases, with 31 bases remaining between them. CDR3 length: 19 residues. Germline-derived CDR1 and CDR2 are KGHSH and LQKENI. Here the CDR3 reads CASSPLPGTRPLGGYGYTF. Here the CDR3 DNA reads TGTGCCAGCTCACCGCTCCCGGGGACTCGTCCACTTGGGGGCTACGGCTACACCTTC.

The rearrangement links TRBV4-2 to TRBJ1-2; TRBD1 matches 8 bases. This CDR3 region has 14 residues. Trimming took 3 bases from V and 7 from J; bases not matched to a gene: 7. From germline, CDR1 is LGHNA and CDR2 YNFKEQ. The CDR3 here is CASSHPTDRGGYTF. CDR3 DNA: TGTGCCAGCAGCCATCCCACTGACAGGGGTGGCTACACCTTC.

This chain uses TRBV4-1 with TRBJ1-5; D unresolved. The CDR3 totals 15 residues. Germline V gene sequence: CDR1 MGHRA, CDR2 YSYEKL. V lost 0 bases to trimming and J lost 4 bases, with 10 bases between them. The CDR3 here is CASSQDRHRNQPQHF. CDR3 DNA sequence: TGCGCCAGCAGCCAAGATAGGCACAGAAATCAGCCCCAGCATTTT.

The chain couples TRBV9 to TRBJ1-1; D call uncertain. V was clipped by 4 bases and J by 1 base, with 8 bases between them. The CDR3 extends over 13 amino acids. Germline assignment: CDR1 SGDLS and CDR2 YYNGEE. CDR3: CASSSRQNTEAFF. The CDR3 nucleotides read TGTGCCAGCAGCAGCCGACAGAACACTGAAGCTTTCTTT. Full variable domain (missing parts from reference TRBV9 and TRBJ1-1): DSGVTQTPKHLITATGQRVTLRCSPRSGDLSVYWYQQSLDQGLQFLIQYYNGEERAKGNILERFSAQQFPDLHSELNLSSLELGDSALYFCASSSRQNTEAFFGQGTRLTVV.

The chain carries TRBV5-6 and TRBJ2-7; no definite D call. The length of the CDR3 is 11 residues. The V gene's germline CDR1 is SGHDT and CDR2 YYEEEE. Trimming shortened V by 2 bases and J by 6 bases, and 6 bases separated the two germline ends. The CDR3 region has the DNA TGTGCCAGCAGCTTTTTGGGCGAGCAGTACTTC. This gives the protein CASSFLGEQYF.

This chain joins TRBV30 and TRBJ1-6; D not resolved. Germline CDR1 GTSNPN, CDR2 SVGIG (reference sequence). V was shortened by 3 bases and J by 0 bases, with 12 bases between the two germline ends. The CDR3 covers 16 residues. The CDR3 DNA reads TGTGCCTGGAGGGGCATGAGTAGCTCCTATAATTCACCCCTCCACTTT. Amino acid sequence: CAWRGMSSSYNSPLHF.

The J gene is TRBJ1-5, the V gene TRBV25-1; D gene ambiguous. V dropped 7 bases and J dropped 3 bases, with 7 bases sitting between them. Germline values: CDR1 MGHDK, CDR2 SYGVNS. The CDR3 sequence is 12 residues long. The CDR3 DNA reads as TGTGCCAGCAACAATAACAATCAGCCCCAGCATTTT. Its protein is CASNNNNQPQHF.

This chain joins TRBV4-1 and TRBJ1-6, with D uncertain. The germline CDR1 and CDR2 sequences are MGHRA and YSYEKL. V shed 0 bases and J shed 7 bases, with 13 bases lying between them. The CDR3 length is 16 residues. This chain's CDR3 is CASSQDLLYRNSPLHF. The CDR3 DNA sequence: TGCGCCAGCAGCCAAGATCTGCTATATCGGAATTCACCCCTCCACTTT.

The chain links TRBV4-2 to TRBJ2-5; 8 nucleotides align to TRBD2. V was pared by 4 bases and J by 2 bases, with 6 bases of the junction left unmatched. Germline assignment: CDR1 LGHNA and CDR2 YNFKEQ. This CDR3 spans 15 amino acids. This CDR3 is CASSLSRGEQETQYF. CDR3 DNA sequence: TGTGCCAGCAGCCTATCGCGGGGGGAACAAGAGACCCAGTACTTC.

The CDR3 sequence: CASSWGQGKRNGYTF. CDR3 DNA sequence: TGTGCCAGCTCGTGGGGACAGGGGAAGAGAAATGGCTACACCTTC. The J gene is TRBJ1-2, the V gene TRBV18; the match to TRBD1 covers 10 bases. Unmatched junction bases numbered 10, after V lost 6 bases and J lost 6 bases. The CDR3 is 15 amino acids. Looked up from germline, CDR1 is KGHSH and CDR2 is LQKENI.

The chain is built from TRBV11-2 and TRBJ1-2; no clear D gene. Germline CDR1 SGHAT, CDR2 FQNNGV. This CDR3 comprises 17 residues. V gave up 5 bases and J gave up 2 bases, with 21 bases separating them. This chain's CDR3 is CASSPPGPRGPNYGYTF. The CDR3 coding sequence is TGTGCCAGCAGCCCCCCCGGACCTCGTGGCCCAAACTATGGCTACACCTTC.

This chain uses TRBV4-1 with TRBJ2-5; no clear D. The closer fit of TRBJ2-7 to the DNA end suggests the J call may be wrong. The CDR3 loop spans 16 amino acids. Germline V gene lookup returns CDR1 MGHRA and CDR2 YSYEKL. CDR3 coding DNA: TGCGCCAGCAGCTTTAACAGTGACCGACCCACCTACGAGCAGTACTTC. Its translation is CASSFNSDRPTYEQYF.

The chain is built from TRBV19 and TRBJ1-6; D is uncertain. The CDR3 consists of 13 residues. CDR1 and CDR2 from the germline V gene are LNHDA and SQIVND (reference sequence). V lost 7 bases and J lost 7, with 11 bases in between. As DNA, the CDR3 is TGTGCCAGTAACGCGGGCCACAATTCACCCCTCCACTTT. Encoded protein: CASNAGHNSPLHF.

This sequence joins TRBV18 and TRBJ2-4; D gene ambiguous. Trimming took 2 bases from V and 2 from J, leaving 7 bases between them. The CDR3 totals 14 residues. From germline, CDR1 is KGHSH and CDR2 LQKENI. The CDR3, as DNA: TGTGCCAGCTCACCAGGGGTGACCAAAAACATTCAGTACTTC. As protein: CASSPGVTKNIQYF. The full variable domain, completed using reference TRBV18 and TRBJ2-4, is NAGVMQNPRHLVRRRGQEARLRCSPMKGHSHVYWYRQLPEEGLKFMVYLQKENIIDESGMPKERFSAEFPKEGPSILRIQQVVRGDSAAYFCASSPGVTKNIQYFGAGTRLSVL.

The chain uses TRBV5-5 and TRBJ1-5, with unresolved D. Trimming removed 3 bases at V and 9 bases at J, with 16 bases between. Germline CDR1 SGHKS, CDR2 YYEKEE (reference sequence). The CDR3 covers 14 residues. DNA of the CDR3: TGTGCCAGCAGCTCCCGGGGAGGATACGGGCCCCAGCATTTT. Translated, it gives CASSSRGGYGPQHF.